The clone carrying this T cell receptor (beta chain) was seen only once. Its matching antigen is unknown. This entry belongs to a study of shared clonotypes between healthy human individuals. Study outcomes and limitations: Clonotypes shared by all four sorted-subset donors had higher generation probabilities than non-shared clonotypes. Few donors restricted represented genetic and exposure-history diversity.

CDR3 size: 14 residues. Trimming removed 6 bases from V and 1 base from J; junction bases left unmatched: 6. CDR1 is MNHEY and CDR2 is SVGAGI in the germline V gene. For every subset, genomic DNA was evenly distributed across several immunoSEQ plates. The method was immunoSEQ multiplex PCR; TCRdb's version includes in-frame clones alone and lacks a portion of them. Of 2 million to 2.5 million clones listed, approximately 94% are singletons. Sequencing was performed on naive CD4+ T cells sorted from blood. Subset given: CD45RA+ positively selected. The sequence was obtained from a man aged 18 to 35 in good health. This sequence joins TRBV6-5 and TRBJ2-7; 7 bases agree with TRBD1. The CDR3 bases are TGTGCCAGCAGCCCGACAGGGCTTTCCTACGAGCAGTACTTC. Translated, it gives CASSPTGLSYEQYF.